The 3 T cell receptor beta chains below all came from one sample that was sequenced in a study of blood T cell repertoires in COVID-19. Produced via immunoSEQ multiplex PCR; TCRdb's table is partial and in-frame only. This table has under 400,000 clones, over 85% appearing once. Sequencing was carried out using peripheral blood. These receptors came from a woman in her fifties or sixties with COVID-19, enrolled during active disease.

J is TRBJ2-3 and V is TRBV9; D possibly corresponds to TRBD2 (6 bases). There are 17 residues in the CDR3. Trimming pared 0 bases from V and 2 bases from J, leaving 16 bases between. In germline, CDR1 is SGDLS, CDR2 YYNGEE. CDR3 nucleotides: TGTGCCAGCAGCGTAGATTTTGGCGGGGTCCCCACAGATACGCAGTATTTT. Encoded protein: CASSVDFGGVPTDTQYF.

The J gene is TRBJ2-5, the V gene TRBV4-2; TRBD2 aligns across 10 bases. Germline values: CDR1 LGHNA, CDR2 YNFKEQ. The V and J ends lost 1 base and 5 bases, in that order; junction bases with no gene match: 10. This CDR3 comprises 17 residues. The CDR3 sequence: CASSQVPSGGSGETQYF. Written as DNA, the CDR3 is TGTGCCAGCAGCCAAGTCCCTAGCGGGGGATCCGGGGAGACCCAGTACTTC.

The genes are TRBV2 and TRBJ1-4; TRBD1 matches 7 bases. Germline V CDR1 and CDR2: SNHLY, FYNNEI. With 4 bases clipped from V and 6 bases from J, the junction kept 8 bases outside the gene matches. The CDR3 loop spans 15 amino acids. In nucleotides, the CDR3 is TGTGCCAGCAGTGTACAGGGGTTGAGAGATGAAAAACTGTTTTTT. It translates to CASSVQGLRDEKLFF.